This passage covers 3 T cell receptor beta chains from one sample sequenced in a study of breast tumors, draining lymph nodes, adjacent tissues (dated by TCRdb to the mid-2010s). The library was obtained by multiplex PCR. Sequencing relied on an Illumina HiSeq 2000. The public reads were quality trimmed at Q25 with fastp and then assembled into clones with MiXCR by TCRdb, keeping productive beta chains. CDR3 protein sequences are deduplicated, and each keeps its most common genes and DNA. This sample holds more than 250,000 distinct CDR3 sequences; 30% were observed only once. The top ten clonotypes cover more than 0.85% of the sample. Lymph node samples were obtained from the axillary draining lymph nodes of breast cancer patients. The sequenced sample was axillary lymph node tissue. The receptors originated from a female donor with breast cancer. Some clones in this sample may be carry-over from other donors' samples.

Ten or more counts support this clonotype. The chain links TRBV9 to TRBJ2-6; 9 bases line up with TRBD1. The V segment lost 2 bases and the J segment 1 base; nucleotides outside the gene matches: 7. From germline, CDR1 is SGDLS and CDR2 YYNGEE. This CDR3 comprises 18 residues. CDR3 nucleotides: TGTGCCAGCAGCGTCCGGGACAGGGTTGGGTCTGGGGCCAACGTCCTGACTTTC. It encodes CASSVRDRVGSGANVLTF.

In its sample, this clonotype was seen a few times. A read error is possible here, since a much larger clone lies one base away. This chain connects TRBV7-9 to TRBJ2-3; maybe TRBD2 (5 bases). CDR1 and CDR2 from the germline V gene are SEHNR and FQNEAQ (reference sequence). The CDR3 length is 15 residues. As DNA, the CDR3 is TGTGCCAGCAGCTTGGAAGCGGTCCCCACAGATACGCCGTATTTT. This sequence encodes CASSLEAVPTDTPYF.

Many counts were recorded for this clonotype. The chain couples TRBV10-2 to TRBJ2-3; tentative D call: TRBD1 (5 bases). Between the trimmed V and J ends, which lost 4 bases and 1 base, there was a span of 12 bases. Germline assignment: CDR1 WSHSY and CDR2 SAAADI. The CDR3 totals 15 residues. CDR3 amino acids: CASSGGFRGTDTQYF. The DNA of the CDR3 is TGCGCCAGCAGTGGAGGATTCAGGGGCACAGATACGCAGTATTTT.